This entry is about one T cell receptor beta chain. The data belong to a study of blood T cell repertoires in COVID-19. Sequencing used immunoSEQ multiplex PCR; TCRdb keeps in-frame clones, though not all of them. The sample comprises 45,000 or so clones, 70% to 90% of which are singletons, and 30% to 35% rests with the top ten. V dropped 1 base and J dropped 1 base, with 5 bases sitting between them. The length of the CDR3 is 14 residues. Germline-derived CDR1 and CDR2 are SEHNR and FQNEAQ (reference sequence). The sequenced sample consisted of peripheral blood. The V call is TRBV7-9, the J call TRBJ1-3; D is unresolved. This receptor was obtained from an elderly woman with acute or convalescent COVID-19. The CDR3 protein is CASSLGQSGNTIYF. The CDR3 DNA sequence: TGTGCCAGCAGCTTAGGGCAGTCTGGAAACACCATATATTTT.